This TCR beta chain was profiled in a study of tumor-infiltrating lymphocytes in primary liver carcinoma (dated 2017 in TCRdb). Background on the whole study: Between late 2015 and early 2016, about 5 patients in China with histopathologically diagnosed primary liver carcinoma had their tumors surgically resected. A total of 35 or so specimens from 5 patients went through TCRbeta repertoire sequencing, namely 25 tumor regions, 5 adjacent noncancerous liver tissues and 5 peripheral blood samples. Each sample produced about 3.5 to 8 million productive TCRbeta reads, and read depth showed no significant difference between tissue types. Across five regions of each liver tumor, along with adjacent normal tissue and blood, the study brought together TCRbeta repertoire sequencing, expression microarrays and whole-exome sequencing. The tumors of the five patients were staged as T1-T3 N0M0, with maximum diameters ranging from 4.2 to 10 cm. Hepatocellular carcinoma (four) or combined HCC and intrahepatic cholangiocarcinoma (one) was present in the five patients, who were three men and two women aged 30 to 69 years. Reproducibility between technical replicate repertoires was high, with correlation coefficients above 0.98 and mean shared-clone rates roughly 0.87.

Points on this clonotype: Its antigen remains undetermined. A junction boundary mismatches the germline segment, possibly from a read error.

Blood RNA was extracted from unsorted whole blood with TRIzol reagent; germline DNA came from the DNeasy Blood & Tissue kit. Patients had chronic HBV infection and were treatment-naive at sampling. Before surgery, approximately 4.3 milliliters of peripheral blood were drawn into K2EDTA tubes. Based on the germline V gene (reference sequence), the CDR1 and CDR2 sequences are SGHNT and YYREEE. The CDR3 measures 16 amino acids from cysteine to phenylalanine. Here the CDR3 DNA is all that survives: 48 bases in frame from base 1. TCRbeta-specific cDNA was reverse-transcribed from about 500 ng total RNA using a constant-region primer and ProtoScript II reverse transcriptase. Construction of the TCRbeta libraries relied on three nested rounds of multiplex PCR, following a slightly modified ARM-PCR procedure. The first two PCR rounds used multiplex TRBV1-TRBV30 forward primers with a Cbeta reverse primer, each for about 9 cycles. Sample barcodes and Illumina adapters were added in a final 25-cycle PCR with Deep VentR polymerase. Before sequencing, amplicons between 200 and 500 bp were purified from gel using a QIAquick gel extraction kit. TCRbeta amplicons were sequenced on an Illumina HiSeq 2500 with 250-bp paired-end reads. The original pipeline was this. Reads were quality-trimmed with Trimmomatic v0.33, and paired reads were merged with FLASH v1.2.11 to recover full CDR3 sequences. V, D and J germline segments were assigned to the rearranged TCRbeta sequences by MiGEC v1.2.1b. Clonotype statistics and Shannon-Wiener diversity indices were computed with VDJtools v1.0.0. To reduce sampling bias, subsequent analyses other than the diversity analysis used only the 250 most abundant clonotypes in each sample. TCRdb trimmed public reads at Q25 via fastp, called clones via MiXCR and kept in-frame beta chains. Under each unique CDR3 protein, matching rows form one entry showing the most common genes and DNA. None of the V and J calls come from the authors' own analysis; TCRdb made them. Across this sample there are about 200,000 distinct CDR3 sequences, with about 65% seen only once. The top ten constitute roughly 6.8% of the sample.

General findings and caveats noted by the study authors: Only the TCR beta chain was sequenced, so true repertoire diversity is likely underestimated because unpaired alpha chains were not captured. With just a few patients in the study, the authors point out that the findings should be validated in a larger study. Compared with blood, tumors had a significantly larger share of the repertoire taken up by the top 250 clones (p = 0.039). Repertoire overlap was higher between tumor regions (mean around 35%) than tumor-adjacent (approximately 17%) or tumor-blood (approximately 14%) pairs, consistent with antigen-driven expansion. Because the samples were bulk and unsorted, CD4+ and CD8+ T cell repertoires could not be compared.

This clonotype was obtained from a woman aged 60-75 years with primary liver carcinoma and hepatitis B virus infection. Input material: peripheral blood. The chain is made from TRBV5-4 and TRBJ2-1; 11 bases in the junction line up with TRBD2. The nucleotide sequence reads as follows: TGTGCCAGCAGTTCTATAGCGGGAGGGTCCTACAATAAGCAGTTCTTC. It specifies CASSSIAGGSYNKQFF.